This T cell receptor beta chain comes out of a study of T-cell memory formation after mild COVID-19. In the study overall: TCR clustering was largely donor specific.

There are a few counts of this clonotype. The antigen remains undetermined. TCRdb analysed the 5' RACE reads with MiXCR anew, one entry per CDR3 protein. The sample records 350,000 to 500,000 distinct CDR3 sequences, over 15% being singletons. The V gene lost 8 bases and the J gene lost 2 bases, with 14 bases spanning the gap. CDR1 and CDR2 (germline): KGHDR, SFDVKD. This CDR3 is 15 amino acids long. Findings of the study overall: Contracting clones from day 15 to 85 had balanced CD4/CD8; later expanders favoured CD4+. Cross-reactive memory appears to have joined, as suggested by some responding clones showing up in pre-infection memory. Chiefly within CM and EM were the contracting CD4+ clones; CD8+ ones were within EMRA.

The sample was PBMCs or a T cell subset sorted from them (not recorded which). This TCR derives from an adult woman who had mild COVID-19 (a few samples of this study predate the infection). Cell type and time point are not known. The chain links TRBV24-1 to TRBJ2-2; D unclear. The CDR3: CATTTGTLNTGELFF. CDR3 in DNA: TGTGCCACCACCACTGGAACTTTAAACACCGGGGAGCTGTTTTTT.